This T cell receptor (beta chain) stems from a study of T cell repertoires in ileal Crohn's disease. Whole-study context: Every patient was operated on for stricturing (about 60%) or penetrating (approximately 40%) complications. At postoperative colonoscopy, neoterminal ileum biopsies were taken as M6.

The germline CDR1 and CDR2 sequences are SGHTA and FQGTGA. The CDR3 runs to 14 residues. V lost 6 bases and J lost 6; bases outside the gene matches: 6. Assay used: immunoSEQ multiplex PCR; TCRdb lists only in-frame clones, some missing. The sample includes roughly 5,300 clones, about 83% seen only once; the top ten take 30% to 35%. The time point was: neoterminal ileum biopsy at postoperative endoscopy, about 6 months after surgery. This TCR came from an adult with Crohn's disease. This rearrangement joins TRBV7-3 to TRBJ2-2; 8 nucleotides match TRBD1. Sequencing used ileal tissue. CDR3 sequence (DNA): TGTGCCAGCAGTTTAGGACAGGGCCCCGGGGAGCTGTTTTTT. Amino acids: CASSLGQGPGELFF.